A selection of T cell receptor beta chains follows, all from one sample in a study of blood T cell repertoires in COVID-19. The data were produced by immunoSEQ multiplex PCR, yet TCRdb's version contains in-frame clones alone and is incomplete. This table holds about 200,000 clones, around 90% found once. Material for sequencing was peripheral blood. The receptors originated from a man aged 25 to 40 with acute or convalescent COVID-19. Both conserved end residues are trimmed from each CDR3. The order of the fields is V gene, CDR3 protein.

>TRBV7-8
ASSLGYSNQPQH
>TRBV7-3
ASSPGASDIQY
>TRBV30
AWSGLAVYYEQY
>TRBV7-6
ASSLAVLGQVEEKLF
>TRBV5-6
ASSLAGSGTEAF
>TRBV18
ASSPGTTYEQY
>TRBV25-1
ASSDRNYGYT
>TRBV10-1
ASVKGNRDTKNTEAF
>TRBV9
ASSGTHATNEKLF
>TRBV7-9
ASSSPTYAQY
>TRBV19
ASRDGQLKIENAF
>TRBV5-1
ASSSGQAYAETQY
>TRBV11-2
ASGQAVVNEQF
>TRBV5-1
ASSLGSLGQGDGYT
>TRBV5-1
ASSPTSGGGHLTDTQY
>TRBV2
ASTRGAGGHRNIQY
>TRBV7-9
ASSSGGGSADTQY
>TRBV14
ARTMRDRNQPQH
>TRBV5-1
ASSLGGAAETQY
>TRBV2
ASSVDRGSYNEQF
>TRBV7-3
ASSSRTSGNNEQF
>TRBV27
ASSQKAGDEQY
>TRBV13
ASSLRPMTGSSYNEQF
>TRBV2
ASTMGSSLNYGYT
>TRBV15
ATSRSGIYGYT
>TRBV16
ASSQSVGASHNSPLH
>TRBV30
AWSPSTTTLSETQY
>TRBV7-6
ASSTGPPAAGLMGWEQY
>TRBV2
ASTTQGASYGYT
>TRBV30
AWSVQVTGELF
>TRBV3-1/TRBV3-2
ASSQQGFMPAF